This is a list of T cell receptor beta chains from one sample in a study of T cell repertoires in cytomegalovirus infection. TCRdb independently ran MiXCR on the reads; one entry per CDR3 protein. The sample includes hundreds of thousands of distinct CDR3 sequences, 33% of them seen just once. These receptors have no identified antigens. The input for sequencing was cultured PBMCs, taken from culture after CMV antigen stimulation. These TCRs come from a human donor in good health (CMV status not recorded). Some clones in this sample may be carry-over from other donors' samples. Each CDR3 is given with its conserved first and last residue. A D gene is named only where the DNA matches it firmly. Not every row has a clone size; where given, it reads once, few, many or a size class.

j_gene	len	d_gene	v_gene	abundance	CDR3aa	CDR3nt
TRBJ1-5	15	.	TRBV15	few	CATSIPARPNQPQHF	TGTGCCACCAGTATCCCCGCCAGGCCTAATCAGCCCCAGCATTTT
TRBJ1-1	13	.	TRBV19	few	CASSITGSTEAFF	TGTGCCAGTAGTATTACCGGGAGCACTGAAGCTTTCTTT
TRBJ2-7	13	.	TRBV29-1	few	CSVEAGGHYEQYF	TGCAGCGTTGAAGCTGGCGGCCACTACGAGCAGTACTTC
TRBJ2-1	16	.	TRBV12-3/TRBV12-4	.	CASSLDPAESSHEQFF	TGTGCCAGCAGTTTGGACCCCGCCGAGAGCTCGCATGAGCAGTTCTTC
TRBJ2-3	18	TRBD2	TRBV11-2	few	CASAARGAGTSGRRTQYF	TGTGCCAGTGCCGCCAGAGGGGCCGGGACTAGCGGGAGACGCACGCAGTATTTT
TRBJ2-5	14	.	TRBV20-1	.	CSAAVGKGLETQYF	TGCAGTGCTGCCGTCGGGAAGGGGCTCGAGACCCAGTACTTC
TRBJ2-7	15	TRBD2	TRBV28	few	CASSRPGLAGEEQYF	TGTGCCAGCAGTCGACCGGGACTAGCGGGAGAAGAGCAGTACTTC
TRBJ2-1	14	TRBD2	TRBV12-3/TRBV12-4	.	CASSPTPPGLEEFF	TGTGCCAGCAGTCCTACGCCGCCGGGACTAGAGGAGTTCTTC
TRBJ1-2	19	TRBD1	TRBV19	.	CASSIDRDRGILSNYGYTF	TGTGCCAGTAGTATAGACCGGGACAGGGGGATCCTGTCTAACTATGGCTACACCTTC
TRBJ1-1	15	.	TRBV19	.	CATQAGGAGNTEAFF	TGTGCCACGCAAGCCGGGGGCGCCGGGAACACTGAAGCTTTCTTT
TRBJ2-3	13	.	TRBV10-3	.	CAISVQGTDTQYF	TGTGCCATCAGTGTCCAGGGCACAGATACGCAGTATTTT
TRBJ1-6	14	.	TRBV5-1	few	CASSLVEDNSPLHF	TGCGCCAGCAGCTTGGTGGAAGATAATTCACCCCTCCACTTT
TRBJ2-1	16	.	TRBV4-3	many	CASSQSHYGTTYGQFF	TGCGCCAGCAGCCAGTCCCATTATGGGACCACGTATGGGCAGTTCTTC
TRBJ1-1	14	TRBD1	TRBV7-2	many	CASSEGTVYTEAFF	TGTGCCAGCAGCGAGGGGACAGTTTACACTGAAGCTTTCTTT
TRBJ2-1	13	.	TRBV5-1	.	CASSAGPRDEQFF	TGCGCCAGCAGCGCAGGGCCGAGGGATGAGCAGTTCTTC